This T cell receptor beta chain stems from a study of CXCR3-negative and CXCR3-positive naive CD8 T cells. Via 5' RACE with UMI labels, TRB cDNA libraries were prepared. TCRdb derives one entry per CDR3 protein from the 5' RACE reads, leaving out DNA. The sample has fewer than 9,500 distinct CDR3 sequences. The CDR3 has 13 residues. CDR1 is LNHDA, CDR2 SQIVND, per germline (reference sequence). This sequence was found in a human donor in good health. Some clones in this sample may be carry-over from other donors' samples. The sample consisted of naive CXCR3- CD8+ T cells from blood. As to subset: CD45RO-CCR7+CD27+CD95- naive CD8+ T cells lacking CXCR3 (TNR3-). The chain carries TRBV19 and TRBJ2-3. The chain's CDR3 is CASSRIITDTQYF.